These 18 T cell receptor beta chains were all obtained from the same sample, sequenced in a study of blood T cell repertoires in COVID-19. The protocol was immunoSEQ multiplex PCR, while the TCRdb copy is restricted to in-frame clones and leaves out a portion. The profile shows 150,000 to 200,000 clones, around 92% of them singletons. Material: peripheral blood. Receptors were obtained from a man in his thirties or forties with COVID-19, enrolled during active disease.

The chain carries TRBV18 and TRBJ1-1; 7 nucleotides agree with TRBD1. Unmatched junction bases numbered 13, after V lost 6 bases and J lost 0 bases. Germline values: CDR1 KGHSH, CDR2 LQKENI. CDR3 size: 17 residues. CDR3: CASSLTGFSGMNTEAFF. The DNA of the CDR3 is TGTGCCAGCTCGTTGACAGGGTTTTCTGGTATGAACACTGAAGCTTTCTTT. Drawing the rest from reference TRBV18 and TRBJ1-1, the complete variable domain is NAGVMQNPRHLVRRRGQEARLRCSPMKGHSHVYWYRQLPEEGLKFMVYLQKENIIDESGMPKERFSAEFPKEGPSILRIQQVVRGDSAAYFCASSLTGFSGMNTEAFFGQGTRLTVV.

The gene calls are TRBV7-2 and TRBJ1-5; 7 positions match TRBD1. The CDR3 spans 14 residues. V was pared by 5 bases and J by 3 bases, with 4 bases of the junction left unmatched. Germline CDR1 is SGHTA and CDR2 is FQGNSA. The CDR3 region is CASSLGQVNQPQHF. CDR3 coding DNA: TGTGCCAGCAGCCTCGGACAGGTCAATCAGCCCCAGCATTTT.

The chain couples TRBV9 to TRBJ1-1; D remains unclear. The V gene lost 7 bases and the J gene lost 0 bases, with 4 bases spanning the gap. The CDR3 sequence is 11 residues long. Looked up from germline, CDR1 is SGDLS and CDR2 is YYNGEE. CDR3 in DNA: TGTGCCAGCTTAGTGAACACTGAAGCTTTCTTT. Translating gives CASLVNTEAFF.

V is TRBV3-1 (or the pseudogene TRBV3-2) and J is TRBJ1-4; 7 bases fit TRBD1. In germline, CDR1 is LGHDT, CDR2 YNNKEL (reference sequence). V lost 1 base and J lost 11; bases outside the gene matches: 7. The CDR3 sequence is 14 residues long. The CDR3 region has the DNA TGTGCCAGCAGCCAAGTAGGGGGCGTTAAGAAACTGTTTTTT. It is translated as CASSQVGGVKKLFF.

The CDR3, as DNA: TGTGCCAGCAGCCAAGCCAGGGATTGGACCGGGGAGCTGTTTTTT. This translates into CASSQARDWTGELFF. The V gene is TRBV3-1 (or the pseudogene TRBV3-2), the J gene TRBJ2-2; weak D call: TRBD1 (5 bases). The CDR3 contains 15 residues. The germline gives CDR1 LGHDT, CDR2 YNNKEL (reference sequence). Trimming took off 1 base at V and 5 bases at J, with 11 bases between the two ends.

The chain joins TRBV4-3 to TRBJ2-2; 11 bases agree with TRBD2. The CDR3 has 16 residues. With 4 bases clipped from V and 1 base from J, the junction kept 2 bases outside the gene matches. The germline gives CDR1 LGHNA, CDR2 YSLEER. The CDR3 DNA follows: TGCGCCAGCAGCCTCGGGACTAGCGGGAACACCGGGGAGCTGTTTTTT. Translated, it gives CASSLGTSGNTGELFF.

In this sample, this clone turned up once. J is TRBJ1-5 and V is TRBV6-6, with TRBD1 identical over 8 bases. The CDR3 spans 14 residues. Germline V gives CDR1 MNHNY, CDR2 SVGAGI (reference sequence). The V segment lost 6 bases and the J segment 8 bases; nucleotides outside the gene matches: 9. The CDR3 is CASSYGQGREPQHF. CDR3 nucleotide sequence: TGTGCCAGCAGCTATGGACAGGGCAGGGAGCCCCAGCATTTT.

The rearrangement uses TRBV6-1 and TRBJ1-6; no clear D. The CDR3 totals 13 residues. V lost 1 base, J lost 10 bases, and 8 bases lay in between. Germline V CDR1 and CDR2: MNHNS, SASEGT. CDR3 DNA sequence: TGTGCCAGCAGTGAAGTATCGGGATCACCCCTCCACTTT. As protein: CASSEVSGSPLHF.

The V call is TRBV4-1, the J call TRBJ2-7, with 7 bases fitting TRBD2. The V gene end was trimmed by 2 bases and the J gene end by 3 bases; junction bases not matched to a gene: 1. This CDR3 is built from 13 residues. Germline values: CDR1 MGHRA, CDR2 YSYEKL. The DNA of the CDR3 is TGCGCCAGCAGCCAACGGACTAGCTACGAGCAGTACTTC. Protein: CASSQRTSYEQYF.

The rearrangement links TRBV15 to TRBJ1-4, with TRBD1 matching over 8 bases. The CDR3 covers 17 residues. With 5 bases clipped from V and 4 bases from J, the junction kept 12 bases outside the gene matches. CDR1 and CDR2 (germline): LNHNV, YYDKDF (reference sequence). This CDR3 is CATSFRSRGRINEKLFF. The CDR3 nucleotides read TGTGCCACCAGCTTTAGGAGCAGGGGGCGAATTAATGAAAAACTGTTTTTT.

This clone was counted once. This chain connects TRBV19 to TRBJ2-5; TRBD1 matches 8 bases. The CDR3 contains 16 residues. Germline CDR1 reads LNHDA; CDR2 reads SQIVND (reference sequence). J was trimmed by 4 bases and V by 6 bases; bases with no gene match: 13. CDR3 sequence reads: CASRGTGLPWGETQYF. The DNA for the CDR3 is TGTGCCAGTAGGGGGACAGGACTTCCTTGGGGAGAGACCCAGTACTTC. The variable domain in full, completed from reference TRBV19 and TRBJ2-5, reads DGGITQSPKYLFRKEGQNVTLSCEQNLNHDAMYWYRQDPGQGLRLIYYSQIVNDFQKGDIAEGYSVSREKKESFPLTVTSAQKNPTAFYLCASRGTGLPWGETQYFGPGTRLLVL.

The V call is TRBV5-1, the J call TRBJ2-7; maybe TRBD2 (6 bases). This CDR3 is built from 16 residues. The ends were cut back, 4 bases at V and 0 bases at J, with 17 bases in the middle. In germline, CDR1 is SGHRS, CDR2 YFSETQ. In DNA form, the CDR3 reads TGCGCCAGCAGCCCCTCTAGCGCAAAAGGCTCCTACGAGCAGTACTTC. Protein: CASSPSSAKGSYEQYF.

The chain employs TRBV28 and TRBJ2-7; the D gene is possibly TRBD1 (5 bases). V lost 6 bases and J 1 base, leaving 13 bases between the germline ends. This CDR3 has 14 amino acids. Germline V gene sequence: CDR1 MDHEN, CDR2 SYDVKM. The CDR3 reads CASRPMTDSYEQYF. CDR3 DNA: TGTGCCAGCAGACCGATGACAGATTCCTACGAGCAGTACTTC. Looking up the rest from reference TRBV28 and TRBJ2-7 gives the full variable domain: DVKVTQSSRYLVKRTGEKVFLECVQDMDHENMFWYRQDPGLGLRLIYFSYDVKMKEKGDIPEGYSVSREKKERFSLILESASTNQTSMYLCASRPMTDSYEQYFGPGTRLTVT.

The genes are TRBV5-1 and TRBJ2-2; 7 bases fit TRBD2. Germline CDR1 and CDR2: SGHRS and YFSETQ. The CDR3 is made up of 21 amino acids. With 3 bases clipped from V and 2 bases from J, the junction kept 22 bases outside the gene matches. The CDR3 spells CASSSAGLTDRPGGNTGELFF. The CDR3 region has the DNA TGCGCCAGCAGCTCGGCGGGACTAACAGATCGCCCGGGGGGAAACACCGGGGAGCTGTTTTTT.

This chain uses TRBV10-3 with TRBJ1-2; 7 nucleotides agree with TRBD1. This CDR3 spans 13 amino acids. V was pared by 6 bases and J by 8 bases, with 9 bases of the junction left unmatched. Germline loops: CDR1 ENHRY, CDR2 SYGVKD. CDR3: CAIRPGGGGGYTF. The CDR3 DNA is TGTGCCATCAGGCCTGGTGGAGGGGGCGGCTACACCTTC.

Notes on this clone: This sample also contains other DNA sequences that code for the same CDR3. The chain couples TRBV18 to TRBJ1-2; 7 bases align to TRBD1. The J segment lost 3 bases and the V segment lost 4 bases, leaving 2 bases of the junction unmatched. Germline V gene data show CDR1 as KGHSH and CDR2 as LQKENI. The CDR3 length is 13 residues. The CDR3 region is CASSLQGDYGYTF. CDR3 bases: TGTGCCAGCTCACTTCAGGGGGACTATGGCTACACCTTC.

The genes are TRBV7-3 and TRBJ2-1, with TRBD2 matching over 11 bases. The CDR3 spans 15 residues. V dropped 3 bases and J dropped 7; count of bases not matched to a gene: 5. CDR1 and CDR2 (germline): SGHTA, FQGTGA. In DNA form, the CDR3 reads TGTGCCAGCAGCTTCTACGGGACTAGCGGAAATGAGCAGTTCTTC. Translated: CASSFYGTSGNEQFF.

The rearrangement joins TRBV18 to TRBJ2-4; TRBD1 matches at 8 bases. This CDR3 is built from 14 residues. J was trimmed by 8 bases and V by 0 bases; bases with no gene match: 3. Germline-derived CDR1 and CDR2 are KGHSH and LQKENI. The CDR3 bases are TGTGCCAGCTCACCACCATACAGGGGGGACATTCAGTACTTC. Translating it yields CASSPPYRGDIQYF.